Sequencing of this T cell receptor beta chain was carried out in a study of shared clonotypes between healthy human individuals. Measured with immunoSEQ multiplex PCR; TCRdb has only the in-frame clones, and not every one. The sample shows approximately 1,000,000 clones, approximately 75% of them seen only once. V was clipped by 5 bases and J by 2 bases, with 17 bases between them. The CDR3 extends over 15 amino acids. Germline V CDR1 and CDR2: SGHNT, YYREEE (reference sequence). The specimen was memory CD4+ T cells from PBMCs. The sample's subset: CD45RA-negative fraction. This sequence joins TRBV5-4 and TRBJ2-7; D may be TRBD1 (7 bases). The source of this sequence is a young man in good health. Some clones in this sample may be carry-over from other donors' samples. The CDR3 spells CASSHGGGITYEQYF. The CDR3 region has the DNA TGTGCCAGCAGTCACGGAGGGGGCATCACCTACGAGCAGTACTTC.